This T cell receptor beta chain was captured by sequencing in a study of cytomegalovirus exposure and HLA in healthy donors (TCRdb year 2017). Background on the whole study: An earlier analysis of several hundred of the donors reported roughly 300 Gb of sequence data and 95 million to 130 million unique TCR beta sequences obtained from some 200 million T cells. Roughly 300 gigabases of sequencing data and tens of millions of unique TCR sequences made up an early release that covered over 550 HLA-typed donors. Among the approximately 420 genotyped donors, about 83% belonged to the genetic ancestry cluster associated with self-reported Caucasian donors. The study was designed to test whether signatures of past pathogen exposure could be identified by cataloging public T cell receptors. Using immunosequencing, the study profiled T cell repertoires from 500 to 800 subjects and related those repertoires to cytomegalovirus serostatus. In addition to the first cohort of 666 subjects, a separate validation cohort of 100 to 150 different subjects was used. High-throughput TCR immunosequencing, statistical association of individual TCRs with disease status, and machine learning were combined to predict cytomegalovirus infection status. To study patterns of TCR occurrence, a later analysis re-analyzed previously published TCR beta repertoires from more than 550 donors and added high-resolution HLA genotyping. Rather than drawing on any new phenotypic data, the later analysis identified candidate immune exposures from TCR beta sequences and the way those sequences occurred across donors. An earlier analysis of more than 450 of the donors used high-throughput TCR beta sequencing to judge whether each TCR beta V gene segment behaved as functional or pseudogenic. Donor age, sex, ethnicity and CMV serostatus were compiled alongside the repertoire data. A later genetic analysis used genome-wide SNP genotypes for about 60% of the 666 donors, treating that subset as a discovery cohort. All discovery cohort repertoires had been generated on a single sequencing platform. HLA typing covered class I and class II loci at four-digit resolution. The number of typed donors differed by locus: roughly 629-630 for A, B, C, DRB1 and DQB1; some 540 for DQA1; 600 to 610 for DPA1; and around 470 for DPB1. A handful of DR-DQ haplotypes were handled as single units for association and clustering because linkage in the cohort was strong. Among about 410 genotyped donors of the cohort, an average of approximately 240,000 unique TCR beta nucleotide sequences was sequenced per donor, of which about 18% were non-productive.

About this clone: Its antigen target is currently unknown. Base qualities are not provided; no much larger clone lies one nucleotide away.

The cohort comprised fewer than 750 healthy bone marrow donors. At the time of sampling, every cohort member was nominally healthy, though immune exposures that went unrecorded were likely present. The donor was CMV seronegative and was included in the group of under 450 seronegative cohort members. Every donor gave a peripheral blood sample, and the peripheral blood mononuclear cells from that sample were used for TCR beta sequencing. Genomic DNA extraction from the blood cell samples was performed with the Qiagen DNeasy Blood Extraction Kit. The trim is 0 bases for V and 4 bases for J, with a gap of 10 bases between the germline ends. Its CDR3 holds 14 amino acids, cysteine through phenylalanine. The retained sequence is limited to the CDR3, 42 bases, with the frame set at the first base. In the germline V gene, CDR1 corresponds to SGHDT and CDR2 to YYEEEE. Overall results and qualifications from the work: The classifier was reported to diagnose cytomegalovirus status with high specificity and sensitivity in both the original cohort and the validation cohort. In a later analysis, the rate of TCR association differed among HLA loci, with DRB1 alleles having the most associated TCRs and HLA-C alleles having the fewest. Across donors, most TCR sequences were observed very rarely, whereas some public TCRs were present in many individuals. According to a later analysis, parvovirus B19, influenza, CMV and Epstein-Barr virus appeared linked to several top co-occurrence clusters. In a later analysis, most CMV-associated TCR beta chains were found to appear HLA-restricted, with HLA associations seemingly driven largely by CMV exposure. Because HLA typing was missing for some donors at each locus, association tests included only the typed subset. A further reported finding was that TCR beta sequences accurately predicted the HLA-A and HLA-B alleles for most subjects in the first cohort. In a later analysis, around 15,000 TCR beta sequences were associated with specific HLA alleles at a false discovery rate of 0.05. In vitro tests confirmed that a few of the cytomegalovirus-associated TCR beta chains recognize cytomegalovirus antigens. Linkage disequilibrium might explain the correlated functional status among segregating V segments, but an unknown experimental factor could not be ruled out. Immune exposure information for the cohort was limited to CMV serostatus. In a later genetic analysis, a missense DCLRE1C variant was associated with V-gene and J-gene trimming of TCR beta chains, and the association was replicated in an independent cohort. The authors suggested that the approach could potentially be generalized to other disease states and immunological phenotypes. Because counts were too low, more than 15 rarely observed V segments, including chromosome 9 orphons, were excluded from the earlier analysis of fewer than 650 of the donors. The study listed approximately 160 TCR beta chains as associated with cytomegalovirus. Broadly in line with IMGT annotations, most TCR beta V segments showed up in productive rearrangements about 90% or about 30% of the time in an earlier analysis of approximately 640 of the donors. Some IMGT-functional V segments, including TRBV6-2 and TRBV6-3, could not be told apart with the 87-base-pair reads, so those segments were excluded. A cluster of highly shared sequence variants was judged likely to be a technical artifact of the sequencing pipeline. A later genetic analysis reported fewer N-insertions in productive TCRs among donors in an Asian-associated ancestry cluster than the roughly 690-donor mean. When HLA alleles, especially DR and DQ, strongly co-occurred, TCR associations were difficult to assign to individual alleles. In a later analysis, HLA-associated TCR beta chains were found to be more clonally expanded and to have lower generation probabilities than equally common non-associated chains. Only TCR beta chains were sequenced in this cohort, and the absence of alpha or paired-chain data limited detectable features. The presence/absence analyses assumed that sequencing depth was roughly uniform across donors, and that assumption may not be true.

Library construction relied on the immunoSEQ multiplex PCR assay. A mixture of 60 forward primers for TCR Vbeta segments and 13 reverse primers for TCR Jbeta segments was used in the multiplex PCR. A multiplex PCR assay on genomic DNA amplified the CDR3 region of rearranged TCR beta genes. The amplified TCR beta libraries were sequenced on the Illumina HiSeq System as 87-base-pair reads. The study's own analysis went as follows. A later analysis tallied 75 million to 85 million unique TCR beta chains across the roughly 610 repertoires, and approximately 9.9 million of those chains were shared by two or more donors. A nearest-neighbor algorithm error-corrected the raw reads and collapsed the reads into unique sequences, merging closely related sequences to remove PCR and sequencing errors. Alignment of CDR3 sequences to IMGT reference sequences was used to assign V, D and J gene segments. For a sequence to be retained, a match of at least six nucleotides was required to both a V gene segment and a J gene segment. Rearrangements were called productive when the CDR3 lacked stop codons and stayed in frame with V and J; all others were non-productive. CDR3 was defined by IMGT convention, running from the second conserved V-encoded cysteine to the conserved J-encoded phenylalanine. The earlier analysis of about 560 of the donors excluded any sequence lacking an unambiguous match to a single V gene segment. In an earlier analysis of 450 to 700 of the donors, V segments were called functional above 56.7% productive rearrangements and were called segregating when the between-donor standard deviation exceeded 5%. A statistical classification framework was built for diagnosing cytomegalovirus status from the catalog of TCR beta chain sequences. A later analysis assigned V and J genes by comparing TCR nucleotide sequences with IMGT/GENE-DB human TR gene sequences. Using the TCRdist pipeline, a later analysis assigned CDR3 sequences along with most-parsimonious VDJ recombination scenarios. In a later analysis, every TCR beta chain was defined by the combination of its CDR3 amino acid sequence and its V-gene family, and reads without a unique V-gene family were dropped. To address suspected cross-contamination and a sequencing artifact, a later analysis removed over 500 highly shared, low-generation-probability nucleotide sequences. In a later analysis, a clonal expansion index for each public chain was calculated from normalized within-repertoire ranks of inferred template counts. In a later analysis, generation probabilities were computed using a VDJ recombination model fitted to out-of-frame rearrangements, and the results were checked against IGoR. A later analysis scored TCR-TCR, TCR-HLA and TCR-CMV co-occurrence with hypergeometric tests, applying a repertoire-size bias correction to TCR pairs. To estimate false discovery rates, a later analysis permuted the HLA or CMV assignments 20 times. In a later analysis, co-occurring TCRs were grouped using DBSCAN, with TCRdist sequence similarity added in when clustering inside HLA-allele-positive subsets. Repertoires with fewer than 30,000 or more than 120,000 public chains were left out of co-occurrence clustering, as were five repertoires with anomalous nucleotide sharing. Sourced from immuneACCESS, this table was stored by TCRdb with only in-frame sequences that have V and J called. A share of the clones is absent; for the studies checked, an unresolved V gene accounts for under half, and the remainder has no known explanation. From that table come the V and J calls and clone size; the DNA was used to work out D and trimming. Present in this sample are about 160,000 clones, approximately 75% of which were seen just once. The top ten clonotypes cover 1.5% to 2% of the sample.

The V and J genes are TRBV5-6 and TRBJ1-1; TRBD1 is a possible D gene, resting on 5 matching bases. The sequence was collected from a woman aged 18-29 years in good health and CMV-seronegative. The sample taken for sequencing was PBMCs. The CDR3 reads as follows: CASSLAAGGTEAFF. The nucleotide sequence reads as follows: TGTGCCAGCAGCTTGGCAGCGGGGGGCACTGAAGCTTTCTTT.